The next 11 T cell receptor beta chains were all read from a single sample in a study of blood T cells in healthy people across ages. PCR was performed a second time for about 6 to 11 cycles using a sample-barcoded 5' primer and a J-beta primer mix. TCRdb used MiXCR to reprocess the 5' RACE reads, holding one entry per CDR3 protein. The data show around 1,700,000 distinct CDR3 sequences, with 28% seen just once and less than 9.5% held by the top ten. Input material: blood. These receptors were obtained from a woman in her 30s in good health.

The chain is built from TRBV9 and TRBJ2-5; D remains ambiguous. CDR1 SGDLS and CDR2 YYNGEE come from the germline V gene. V was trimmed by 4 bases and J by 2 bases, leaving 12 bases between them. This CDR3 region has 14 residues. The CDR3 nucleotides read TGTGCCAGCAGCTCGCCGGTGGAGCAAGAGACCCAGTACTTC. The encoded protein is CASSSPVEQETQYF.

V is TRBV12-3 or TRBV12-4 and J is TRBJ1-1; TRBD1 matches at 7 bases. V lost 7 bases and J lost 3; bases outside the gene matches: 8. The CDR3 covers 14 residues. Written as DNA, the CDR3 is TGTGCCAGCAACCCGACAGGGTGGGACACTGAAGCTTTCTTT. It yields the protein CASNPTGWDTEAFF.

This clonotype has just a few counts. V is TRBV7-8 and J is TRBJ2-1; 10 bases fit TRBD2. CDR3 size: 15 residues. V lost 2 bases, J lost 8 bases, and 6 bases stayed unmatched. The V gene's germline CDR1 is SGHVS and CDR2 FQNEAQ. CDR3: CASSLSSSGRDEQFF. The CDR3 coding sequence is TGTGCCAGCAGCTTATCTTCTAGCGGGAGAGATGAGCAGTTCTTC. Based on the CDR3 plus reference TRBV7-8 and TRBJ2-1, the full variable domain is GAGVSQSPRYKVAKRGQDVALRCDPISGHVSLFWYQQALGQGPEFLTYFQNEAQLDKSGLPSDRFFAERPEGSVSTLKIQRTQQEDSAVYLCASSLSSSGRDEQFFGPGTRLTVL.

This chain uses TRBV24-1 with TRBJ2-7; 9 positions match TRBD1. The CDR3 has 16 residues. V was pared by 3 bases and J by 6 bases, with 11 bases of the junction left unmatched. The germline V gene encodes CDR1 KGHDR and CDR2 SFDVKD. Here the CDR3 DNA reads TGTGCCACCAGTGATCCTAACAGGGGGCGCGGGGTCGAGCAGTACTTC. It translates to CATSDPNRGRGVEQYF.

This chain connects TRBV5-5 to TRBJ2-1; no definite D call. The germline V and J ends were trimmed by 2 bases and 0 bases, with 15 bases remaining between them. Germline V gene sequence: CDR1 SGHKS, CDR2 YYEKEE (reference sequence). The CDR3 sequence is 17 residues long. The chain's CDR3 is CASSFFLRLSSYNEQFF. DNA of the CDR3: TGTGCCAGCAGCTTCTTCTTACGGCTAAGCTCCTACAATGAGCAGTTCTTC. The full variable domain, with the rest looked up from reference TRBV5-5 and TRBJ2-1, is DAGVTQSPTHLIKTRGQQVTLRCSPISGHKSVSWYQQVLGQGPQFIFQYYEKEERGRGNFPDRFSARQFPNYSSELNVNALLLGDSALYLCASSFFLRLSSYNEQFFGPGTRLTVL.

With respect to this clonotype: Its ends do not fully match the called genes, so a read error is possible. The rearrangement joins TRBV7-2 to TRBJ2-5, with 7 bases matching TRBD2. The DNA matches TRBJ2-7 better at its end, which makes the J call doubtful. The CDR3 covers 16 residues. Germline CDR1 reads SGHTA; CDR2 reads FQGNSA. DNA of the CDR3: TGTGTCAGCGGCTTGGCGTCCAGCGGGGCGATCTACGAGCAGTACTTC. This codes for CVSGLASSGAIYEQYF.

This clonotype was recorded a few times. It may be a read error: a sequence one base away is much more abundant. The chain couples TRBV29-1 to TRBJ2-1; D tentatively fits TRBD1 or TRBD2 (5 bases each). The CDR3 covers 14 residues. The V gene's germline CDR1 is SQVTM and CDR2 ANQGSEA. The CDR3 loop is CSVLKRGPYNERFF. CDR3 coding DNA: TGCAGCGTTCTCAAACGGGGCCCCTACAATGAGCGGTTCTTC.

This clonotype showed up just a few times. This chain connects TRBV7-9 to TRBJ2-7; D possibly corresponds to TRBD1 (6 bases). This CDR3 has 12 amino acids. Trimming cost V 5 bases and J 12 bases, with 17 bases left between them. Germline V gene lookup returns CDR1 SEHNR and CDR2 FQNEAQ (reference sequence). CDR3 DNA: TGTGCCAGCAGCCGGGACACCCCTGAATTGTACTTC. It yields the protein CASSRDTPELYF.

This clonotype was recorded a few times. The chain recombines TRBV6-2 or TRBV6-3 with TRBJ2-1; D remains ambiguous. The V and J ends lost 0 bases and 10 bases respectively, with 7 bases between them. CDR1 MNHEY and CDR2 SVGEGT come from the germline V gene. CDR3 length equals 12 residues. This CDR3 is CASSYSTREQFF. The CDR3 DNA sequence: TGTGCCAGCAGTTACTCGACGAGGGAGCAGTTCTTC.

There are a few counts of this clonotype. This rearrangement joins TRBV5-1 to TRBJ2-1; TRBD2 agrees at 13 bases. The CDR3 loop spans 14 amino acids. The V gene end was trimmed by 5 bases and the J gene end by 5 bases; junction bases not matched to a gene: 1. Germline values: CDR1 SGHRS, CDR2 YFSETQ. Here the CDR3 DNA reads TGCGCCAGCAGACTAGCGGGGGGGGACAATGAGCAGTTCTTC. Encoded protein: CASRLAGGDNEQFF.

For this clonotype: It may be a read error: a sequence one base away is much more abundant. For the CDR3, the DNA is TGCGCCAGCAGCTTCGGGGCAGGGGTTGGCTACACCTTC. The encoded protein is CASSFGAGVGYTF. The rearrangement uses TRBV5-1 and TRBJ1-2; D might be TRBD1 (6 bases). Germline CDR1 SGHRS, CDR2 YFSETQ. CDR3 size: 13 residues. V lost 2 bases, J lost 7 bases, and 12 bases lay in between.